This TCR beta chain is from a study of T-cell reconstitution after alpha-beta-depleted transplantation in children. Worth noting for this clonotype: Its target is not known.

A TCRbeta library incorporating unique molecular identifiers was prepared. TCRdb used MiXCR to reprocess the PCR reads, holding one entry per CDR3 protein. The sample yields around 420,000 distinct CDR3 sequences, 15% to 20% seen once. Study-wide findings and caveats: About two months after transplant, alpha-beta T cells reportedly came from several hundred expanded graft clones.

With V trimmed by 6 bases and J by 4 bases, 8 bases remained unmatched. The CDR3 runs to 14 residues. The rearrangement joins TRBV12-3 or TRBV12-4 to TRBJ1-1; the match to TRBD1 covers 7 bases. This TCR was sampled from a boy in the first two years of life who had a stem cell transplant for Wiskott-Aldrich syndrome, so the T cells may come from the graft donor. The sample here was PBMCs, mostly from graft donor cells, taken 360 days after TCRalphabeta/CD19-depleted stem cell transplant. The chain's CDR3 is CASRAYRGGTEAFF. As DNA, the CDR3 is TGTGCCAGCAGGGCGTACAGGGGAGGCACTGAAGCTTTCTTT.